These 21 T cell receptor beta chains came from one sample sequenced in a study of OX40 agonist ivuxolimab in advanced cancers. Assay used: immunoSEQ multiplex PCR; TCRdb lists only in-frame clones, some missing. In the table there are roughly 92,000 clones, about 90% of which are singletons. The source material was CD4+ or CD8+ T cells sorted from blood, sampled in a trial of the OX40 agonist ivuxolimab. The receptors stem from an adult with an advanced solid tumor such as melanoma, head and neck, liver or kidney cancer.

Remarks on this clone: One end of the junction fails to match germline, which may point to a read error. This sequence joins TRBV7-7 and TRBJ2-1; D may be TRBD2 (6 bases). Germline assignment: CDR1 SSHAT and CDR2 FNYEAQ (reference sequence). The CDR3 is 15 residues long. The CDR3 spells CASSLAPQPGLEQFF. CDR3 coding DNA: TGTGCTAGCAGCTTAGCCCCCCAACCTGGACTAGAGCAGTTCTTC.

This CDR3 reads CAISGTAFSSYNEQFF. In nucleotides, the CDR3 is TGTGCCATCAGTGGAACAGCTTTCAGCTCCTACAATGAGCAGTTCTTC. The chain combines TRBV10-3 with TRBJ2-1; no definite D call. This CDR3 is built from 16 residues. V lost 4 bases and J 0 bases, leaving 13 bases between the germline ends. Looked up from germline, CDR1 is ENHRY and CDR2 is SYGVKD.

This clone appeared a few times. The chain couples TRBV11-2 to TRBJ2-2; D is unresolved. CDR3 size: 16 residues. Germline-derived CDR1 and CDR2 are SGHAT and FQNNGV. Trimming took off 2 bases at V and 4 bases at J, with 14 bases between the two ends. The CDR3 protein is CASSLSDQTLTGELFF. In nucleotides, the CDR3 is TGTGCCAGCAGCTTATCAGACCAAACCCTCACCGGGGAGCTGTTTTTT.

V is TRBV5-4 and J is TRBJ2-1, with 11 bases matching TRBD2. Trimming cost V 0 bases and J 6 bases; bases outside gene matches: 8. CDR3 length: 17 residues. Per germline, CDR1 SGHNT and CDR2 YYREEE (reference sequence). Written as DNA, the CDR3 is TGTGCCAGCAGCTTGGGCTTAGCGGGAGGGCCTGGCAATGAGCAGTTCTTC. Protein sequence: CASSLGLAGGPGNEQFF.

V usage is TRBV27 and J usage is TRBJ1-4, with D tentatively TRBD1 (5 bases). The CDR3 totals 16 residues. Trimming pared 2 bases from V and 0 bases from J, leaving 10 bases between. Germline CDR1 MNHEY, CDR2 SMNVEV (reference sequence). For the CDR3, the DNA is TGTGCCAGCAGTTTACAGGGCCATGCAACTAATGAAAAACTGTTTTTT. It specifies CASSLQGHATNEKLFF. Full variable domain (remainder filled in from reference TRBV27 and TRBJ1-4): EAQVTQNPRYLITVTGKKLTVTCSQNMNHEYMSWYRQDPGLGLRQIYYSMNVEVTDKGDVPEGYKVSRKEKRNFPLILESPSPNQTSLYFCASSLQGHATNEKLFFGSGTQLSVL.

This CDR3 reads CASSWDTSYEQYF. In nucleotides, the CDR3 is TGCGCCAGCAGCTGGGACACCTCCTACGAGCAGTACTTC. The chain employs TRBV5-1 and TRBJ2-7; possible D gene TRBD1, 6 bases. This CDR3 spans 13 amino acids. Germline V gene data show CDR1 as SGHRS and CDR2 as YFSETQ. V dropped 3 bases and J dropped 0 bases, with 7 bases sitting between them.

The chain couples TRBV19 to TRBJ2-3; the match to TRBD2 covers 9 bases. The germline CDR1 and CDR2 sequences are LNHDA and SQIVND (reference sequence). J lost 1 base, V lost 5 bases, and 4 bases had no gene match. CDR3 size: 15 residues. In nucleotides, the CDR3 is TGTGCCAGTAGTGCCCGGACTAGCGGCACAGATACGCAGTATTTT. This gives the protein CASSARTSGTDTQYF.

In this sample, this clone turned up once. The chain has TRBV28 and TRBJ1-2; no clear D gene. V dropped 6 bases and J dropped 2 bases, with 13 bases sitting between them. The germline CDR1 and CDR2 sequences are MDHEN and SYDVKM. The CDR3 contains 14 residues. The CDR3 bases are TGTGCCAGCAGCCATATTGGGGAAAACTATGGCTACACCTTC. This encodes CASSHIGENYGYTF.

The CDR3 protein is CSVGPGRSGANVLTF. CDR3 nucleotide sequence: TGCAGCGTTGGTCCGGGACGATCTGGGGCCAACGTCCTGACTTTC. The chain carries TRBV29-1 and TRBJ2-6, with D tentatively TRBD1 or TRBD2 (5 bases each). There are 15 residues in the CDR3. V was shortened by 4 bases and J by 1 base, with 11 bases between the two germline ends. Germline CDR1 is SQVTM and CDR2 is ANQGSEA.

The chain employs TRBV6-5 and TRBJ1-2; no definite D call. Trimming took 6 bases from V and 0 from J, leaving 14 bases between them. CDR1 MNHEY and CDR2 SVGAGI come from the germline V gene. This CDR3 contains 15 residues. CDR3 loop: CASSFYRSTNYGYTF. The DNA of the CDR3 is TGTGCCAGCAGCTTCTACAGAAGTACTAACTATGGCTACACCTTC.

This clone was detected only once. This chain joins TRBV4-2 and TRBJ2-7; 7 bases align to TRBD2. This CDR3 spans 15 amino acids. CDR1 and CDR2 from the germline V gene are LGHNA and YNFKEQ. V dropped 0 bases and J dropped 8; count of bases not matched to a gene: 10. DNA for the CDR3: TGTGCCAGCAGCCAAGAGGGGACTACCGAGAGAAAGCAGTACTTC. It encodes CASSQEGTTERKQYF.

The gene calls are TRBV28 and TRBJ1-1; 9 positions match TRBD1. The CDR3 runs to 14 residues. The V gene end was trimmed by 9 bases and the J gene end by 2 bases; junction bases not matched to a gene: 7. CDR1 and CDR2 from the germline V gene are MDHEN and SYDVKM. CDR3 amino acids: CASLTGGFNTEAFF. Written as DNA, the CDR3 is TGTGCCAGTCTAACAGGGGGCTTTAACACTGAAGCTTTCTTT.

The V gene is TRBV7-3, the J gene TRBJ2-1, with unresolved D. Germline CDR1 reads SGHTA; CDR2 reads FQGTGA. The CDR3 is made up of 13 amino acids. V was clipped by 1 base and J by 9 bases, with 10 bases between them. The chain's CDR3 is CASSLSLPGEQFF. For the CDR3, the DNA is TGTGCCAGCAGCTTAAGTTTGCCGGGTGAGCAGTTCTTC.

This chain connects TRBV2 to TRBJ1-5; 7 bases align to TRBD1. There are 15 residues in the CDR3. With 5 bases clipped from V and 3 bases from J, the junction kept 7 bases outside the gene matches. Germline assignment: CDR1 SNHLY and CDR2 FYNNEI. CDR3 sequence: CASSTLGTVNQPQHF. The CDR3 DNA is TGTGCCAGCAGTACTCTCGGGACAGTCAATCAGCCCCAGCATTTT. Supplemented by reference TRBV2 and TRBJ1-5, the full variable domain reads EPEVTQTPSHQVTQMGQEVILRCVPISNHLYFYWYRQILGQKVEFLVSFYNNEISEKSEIFDDQFSVERPDGSNFTLKIRSTKLEDSAMYFCASSTLGTVNQPQHFGDGTRLSIL.

This clone was recorded only once. Written as DNA, the CDR3 is TGTGCCAGCAGCGTCGACAGAGGGAGAGGTGAGCAGTTCTTC. This gives the protein CASSVDRGRGEQFF. The rearrangement joins TRBV5-4 to TRBJ2-1; D tentatively fits TRBD1 or TRBD2 (5 bases each). The CDR3 has 14 amino acids. In germline, CDR1 is SGHNT, CDR2 YYREEE (reference sequence). Between the trimmed V and J ends, which lost 4 bases and 9 bases, there was a span of 17 bases.

J is TRBJ2-5 and V is TRBV28; 10 nucleotides align to TRBD1. Gene TRBJ2-7 matches the end of the DNA better, so the J call may be wrong. The CDR3 spans 13 residues. Germline V lookup: CDR1 MDHEN, CDR2 SYDVKM. The CDR3 region is CASSSDRGYEQYF. DNA for the CDR3: TGTGCCAGCAGCTCGGACAGGGGGTACGAGCAGTACTTC.

The chain joins TRBV6-1 to TRBJ1-1, with 9 bases identical to TRBD1. Germline loops: CDR1 MNHNS, CDR2 SASEGT. This CDR3 is 13 amino acids long. Trimming removed 6 bases from V and 4 bases from J; junction bases left unmatched: 3. The CDR3 reads CASRSTGGTEAFF. The CDR3 DNA reads as TGTGCCAGCAGATCGACAGGGGGCACTGAAGCTTTCTTT.

The rearrangement links TRBV21-1 to TRBJ1-3. TRBV21-1 is assigned pseudogene status. CDR3 length: 16 residues. The CDR3 nucleotides read TGTGCCAGCAGCATAGATTCGGCAGAGCAAAGGAACACCATATATTTT. Its translation is CASSIDSAEQRNTIYF.

The chain is built from TRBV7-3 and TRBJ2-7; 8 bases are a match to TRBD2. Germline values: CDR1 SGHTA, CDR2 FQGTGA. With 5 bases clipped from V and 3 bases from J, the junction kept 9 bases outside the gene matches. This CDR3 has 15 residues. The CDR3 spells CASSPGGPNDYEQYF. The CDR3 coding sequence is TGTGCCAGCAGCCCGGGGGGGCCGAACGACTACGAGCAGTACTTC.

The V and J genes are TRBV7-9 and TRBJ1-2, with 7 bases lining up with TRBD1. In germline, CDR1 is SEHNR, CDR2 FQNEAQ (reference sequence). This CDR3 is 13 amino acids long. J gave up 8 bases and V 2 bases, and 5 bases lay outside the gene matches. CDR3 loop: CASSLKGARGYTF. DNA of the CDR3: TGTGCCAGCAGCTTAAAGGGGGCTCGAGGCTACACCTTC.

This CDR3 is CASSLLTSGLYEQYF. The CDR3 DNA is TGTGCCAGCAGCTTACTTACTAGCGGATTGTACGAGCAGTACTTC. The V call is TRBV27, the J call TRBJ2-7, with 8 bases aligning to TRBD2. The CDR3 loop spans 15 amino acids. The ends lost 6 bases at V and 4 bases at J; junction bases unmatched: 11. Looked up from germline, CDR1 is MNHEY and CDR2 is SMNVEV (reference sequence).